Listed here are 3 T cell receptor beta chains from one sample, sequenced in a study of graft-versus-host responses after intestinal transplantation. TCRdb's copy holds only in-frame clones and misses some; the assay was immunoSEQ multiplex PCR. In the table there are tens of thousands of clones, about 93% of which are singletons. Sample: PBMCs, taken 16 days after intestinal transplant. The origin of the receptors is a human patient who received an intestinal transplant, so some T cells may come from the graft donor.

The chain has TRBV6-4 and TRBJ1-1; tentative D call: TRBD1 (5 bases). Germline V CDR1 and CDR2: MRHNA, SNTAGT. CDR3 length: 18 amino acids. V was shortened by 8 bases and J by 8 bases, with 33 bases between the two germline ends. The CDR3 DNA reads TGTGCCAGCGGTTCGTCCTTAACAGGAGGCGGACCAAAGTTCGAAGCTTTCTTT. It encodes CASGSSLTGGGPKFEAFF.

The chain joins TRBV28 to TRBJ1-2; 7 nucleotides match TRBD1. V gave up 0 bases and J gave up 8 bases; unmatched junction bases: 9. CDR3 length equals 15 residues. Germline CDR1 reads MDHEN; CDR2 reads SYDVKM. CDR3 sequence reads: CASSLWGDSDSGYTF. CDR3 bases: TGTGCCAGCAGTTTATGGGGGGACAGCGATTCGGGCTACACCTTC.

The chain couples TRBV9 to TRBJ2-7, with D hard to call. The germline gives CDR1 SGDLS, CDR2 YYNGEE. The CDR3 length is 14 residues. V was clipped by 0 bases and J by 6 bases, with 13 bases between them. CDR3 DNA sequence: TGTGCCAGCAGCGTAGCTCCCGCAGGCTTCGAGCAGTACTTC. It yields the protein CASSVAPAGFEQYF.